This T cell receptor (beta chain) appears in the sequencing data of a study of cytomegalovirus exposure and HLA in healthy donors. Findings and limits, study-wide: The study designated about 180 TCR beta chains cytomegalovirus-associated.

The protocol was immunoSEQ multiplex PCR, while the TCRdb copy is restricted to in-frame clones and leaves out a portion. The sample lists about 160,000 clones, 80% to 90% seen once, with approximately 5% in the top ten. Comments on this clone: Its antigen is not identified.

This TCR came from a woman in her twenties or thirties in good health and CMV-seronegative. Sequencing was done on a sample of PBMCs.

The CDR3 sequence: CASSLRTGSTDTQYF. CDR3 DNA: TGTGCCAGCAGCCTCCGGACAGGGAGCACAGATACGCAGTATTTT. This chain connects TRBV9 to TRBJ2-3; 8 bases agree with TRBD1. The CDR3 totals 15 residues. Losses at the gene ends were 4 bases for V and 0 bases for J; bases not matched to a gene: 4. Looked up from germline, CDR1 is SGDLS and CDR2 is YYNGEE.